This section outlines one T cell receptor beta chain sequence together with its context. Its specificity is not known. Sequencing of the DNA from cultured CD4+ T cells was carried out with the Oncomine TCR Beta short-read assay. TCRdb used MiXCR to reprocess the PCR reads, holding one entry per CDR3 protein. The sample holds under 6,500 distinct CDR3 sequences, approximately 40% seen once. This entry belongs to a study of vaccination and CD4 T cells after COVID-19. On the study more broadly: Post-COVID samples were collected a median 101 days following diagnosis, spanning 35 to 161. The stimulating agents, overlapping spike peptides, came from SARS-CoV-2, HCoV-NL63, HCoV-OC43 and HCoV-229E. Study-level results: Post-vaccination, and not before, a median roughly 86% of reactive clones appeared in convalescent patients.

As to treatment: roughly 10-day PBMC culture with coronavirus spike peptide pools or control peptides (ViraFEST assay). One should note that the unexposed donor's CD4+ T cells were collected before the COVID-19 pandemic (2011-2018). Culture conditions combined more than 1.5 million PBMCs per well with approximately 10 IU/ml IL-2 and roughly 10 ug/ml peptide pools. The ends were cut back, 6 bases at V and 6 bases at J, with 11 bases in the middle. The CDR3 contains 12 residues. Germline assignment: CDR1 MNHEY and CDR2 SVGEGT. The chain couples TRBV6-2 or TRBV6-3 to TRBJ1-2, with D unresolved. The TCR sequence derives from a human donor in good health. What was sequenced was CD4+ T cells from blood, cultured in vitro. The CDR3 sequence is CASSMVGHGYTF. CDR3 DNA: TGTGCCAGCAGCATGGTGGGTCATGGCTACACCTTC.